These 11 T cell receptor beta chains came from one sample sequenced in a study of blood T cells in healthy people across ages. Primed by a sample-barcoded 5' primer and a J-beta primer mix, a second PCR proceeded for 7 to 11 cycles. From the 5' RACE reads, TCRdb called clonotypes with MiXCR, one entry per CDR3 protein. The repertoire holds around 1.5 million distinct CDR3 sequences, with about 35% as singletons. The sequencing sample was made of blood. The receptor source for this set is a woman in her twenties or thirties in good health.

With respect to this clonotype: At one end the junction does not follow the germline gene, possibly because of a read error. The rearrangement joins TRBV7-9 to TRBJ2-7; 9 nucleotides match TRBD1. Germline CDR1 and CDR2: SEHNR and FQNEAQ (reference sequence). The CDR3 runs to 15 residues. CDR3 in amino acids: CACSSGQGPTYEQYF. CDR3 coding DNA: TGTGCCTGCAGCTCGGGACAGGGACCTACCTACGAGCAGTACTTC.

This chain uses TRBV5-4 with TRBJ2-1; a weak D match, TRBD2 (5 bases). V shed 3 bases and J shed 8 bases, with 12 bases lying between them. This CDR3 has 13 amino acids. Germline V gene lookup returns CDR1 SGHNT and CDR2 YYREEE (reference sequence). In DNA form, the CDR3 reads TGTGCCAGCAGCTCCCCTCCTAGCCATGAGCAGTTCTTC. Protein product: CASSSPPSHEQFF.

The chain uses TRBV6-1 and TRBJ2-3; 8 nucleotides agree with TRBD2. The length of the CDR3 is 14 residues. J was trimmed by 2 bases and V by 8 bases; bases with no gene match: 6. The germline CDR1 and CDR2 sequences are MNHNS and SASEGT. The CDR3 protein is CASERGPNTDTQYF. CDR3 in DNA: TGTGCCAGCGAGCGGGGGCCAAACACAGATACGCAGTATTTT.

The count of this clonotype is one. Its ends do not fully match the called genes, so a read error is possible. V gene TRBV6-5 combines with J gene TRBJ1-2; D ambiguous. The CDR3 consists of 16 residues. Germline assignment: CDR1 MNHEY and CDR2 SVGAGI. Written as DNA, the CDR3 is TGTGCCGGCAGTTACTCGATCGTCAGCTTTAACTATGGCTACACCTTC. Translated, it gives CAGSYSIVSFNYGYTF.

The V gene is TRBV12-3 or TRBV12-4, the J gene TRBJ1-2, with D possibly matching TRBD1 (5 bases). There are 14 residues in the CDR3. V was shortened by 2 bases and J by 6 bases, with 13 bases between the two germline ends. The CDR3 DNA sequence: TGTGCCAGCAGTTTAATCGGCAGGGTGCATGGCTACACCTTC. This encodes CASSLIGRVHGYTF.

The rearrangement links TRBV4-1 to TRBJ2-1; 8 bases fit TRBD2. V lost 3 bases and J lost 3; bases outside the gene matches: 10. The CDR3 is made up of 17 amino acids. The germline CDR1 and CDR2 sequences are MGHRA and YSYEKL. DNA for the CDR3: TGCGCCAGCAGCCATCAAGGTAGCGGGAAAATCTACAATGAGCAGTTCTTC. This codes for CASSHQGSGKIYNEQFF.

The CDR3 sequence: CSVEDRGQGRGYGYTF. The CDR3 nucleotides are TGCAGCGTTGAAGATCGCGGACAGGGAAGAGGCTATGGCTACACCTTC. The chain has TRBV29-1 and TRBJ1-2, with 8 bases lining up with TRBD1. Germline V gives CDR1 SQVTM, CDR2 ANQGSEA. The CDR3 spans 16 residues. The V gene end was trimmed by 0 bases and the J gene end by 4 bases; junction bases not matched to a gene: 10. The whole variable domain, filled in from reference TRBV29-1 and TRBJ1-2, reads SAVISQKPSRDICQRGTSLTIQCQVDSQVTMMFWYRQQPGQSLTLIATANQGSEATYESGFVIDKFPISRPNLTFSTLTVSNMSPEDSSIYLCSVEDRGQGRGYGYTFGSGTRLTVV.

This clonotype was observed a few times. A junction end diverges from the germline sequence, so it may reflect a read error. The chain couples TRBV9 to TRBJ2-5, with 9 bases lining up with TRBD2. Germline CDR1 reads SGDLS; CDR2 reads YYNGEE. The CDR3 spans 16 residues. CDR3 residues: CTSSVLTSGGGETQYF. The CDR3 DNA sequence: TGTACCAGCAGCGTACTGACTAGCGGAGGGGGGGAGACCCAGTACTTC. The entire variable domain, with the rest obtained from reference TRBV9 and TRBJ2-5, is as follows: DSGVTQTPKHLITATGQRVTLRCSPRSGDLSVYWYQQSLDQGLQFLIQYYNGEERAKGNILERFSAQQFPDLHSELNLSSLELGDSALYFCTSSVLTSGGGETQYFGPGTRLLVL.

The chain is built from TRBV19 and TRBJ1-1; D gene ambiguous. Germline CDR1 and CDR2: LNHDA and SQIVND (reference sequence). The V gene lost 10 bases and the J gene lost 6 bases, with 12 bases spanning the gap. The CDR3 spans 11 residues. Here the CDR3 DNA reads TGTGCCACTCAATCCGGGGCTGAAGCTTTCTTT. Its translation is CATQSGAEAFF.

The rearrangement joins TRBV18 to TRBJ1-1; D may be TRBD1 (6 bases). This CDR3 comprises 14 residues. From germline, CDR1 is KGHSH and CDR2 LQKENI. V was pared by 6 bases and J by 4 bases, with 15 bases between. As DNA, the CDR3 is TGTGCCAGCTCGGTAGACAGGTTCTTCACTGAAGCTTTCTTT. This sequence encodes CASSVDRFFTEAFF.

This clonotype came up many times. J is TRBJ2-1 and V is TRBV12-3 or TRBV12-4; 12 positions agree with TRBD2. CDR3 length: 14 amino acids. J lost 8 bases, V lost 6 bases, and 5 bases had no gene match. CDR3 sequence reads: CASSLAGGPHEQFF. CDR3 in DNA: TGTGCCAGCAGCCTAGCGGGGGGGCCACATGAGCAGTTCTTC.